This TCR beta chain came from a study of blood T cells in healthy people across ages (dated by TCRdb to between 2014 and 2017). In terms of the full investigation: In model experiments, template switching captured about one uniquely barcoded TCR beta cDNA molecule for every two T cells. The study measured age-related changes in TCR beta repertoire diversity using deep sequencing normalized with unique cDNA molecular identifiers. The donors were split into four age groups: young (average roughly 15 years), middle-aged (over 35), aged (about 56) and long-lived (under 85). To avoid experimental bias, donors of different ages were distributed randomly across sequencing lanes. For two donors (one aged 18 to 29 and one aged 80 or older), the study analyzed two additional independent replicas of 1 million unique cDNA reads from the same blood draw. The study at large found these results: Compared with the aged group, the long-lived group had more naive CD4+ T cells, fewer expanded clones and increased TCR diversity, suggesting age selection. The CMV infection status of donors was not known, potentially confounding age-related changes in expanded clonotypes. Observed TCR beta diversity per million T cells fell roughly linearly with age, and a significant reduction was already apparent by age around 36. Estimates of total diversity based on one million sequenced T cells were regarded as lower bounds and as underestimates. A strong correlation was found between observed TCR beta diversity and the percentage of naive T cells measured by flow cytometry. Since profiling was done on bulk unsorted PBMCs, naive and antigen-experienced compartments could not be conclusively compared.

Library creation used 5' RACE. Sequencing was carried out with an Illumina HiSeq 2500. A second about 6 to 11 cycle PCR used a sample-barcoded 5' primer and a J-beta primer mix. A unique molecular identifier was introduced onto each TCR beta cDNA molecule by a template-switch 5' adaptor carrying 12 random nucleotides. At least 2.5 million CDR3-containing paired-end reads were obtained from each sample. First-strand cDNA synthesis was performed from all RNA using the Mint cDNA synthesis kit, with priming by a TRBC-specific oligonucleotide. After uracil-DNA glycosylase treatment, a first 18-cycle PCR used universal primers M1SS and BC2_uni_R on all cDNA. The original pipeline was this. For normalization, 1 million high-quality reads, each with a distinct molecular identifier, were randomly selected from each sample. Reads sharing molecular identifiers were discarded rather than binned into consensus sequences. MiTCR, run with a Q25 quality threshold and the strictest error-elimination algorithm, handled CDR3 identification, clonotype clustering and error correction. A nonparametric unseen species model using Euler transformation provided a lower-bound estimate of total TCR beta diversity. TCRdb reprocessed the public reads (quality trimming at Q25 with fastp, clone calling with MiXCR) and kept in-frame beta chains. Rows merge per CDR3 protein into single entries with the most common DNA and genes. The V and J calls come from TCRdb's annotation, not from the publication. The sample table holds fewer than 2,000,000 distinct CDR3 sequences, of which 30% to 40% were seen once. The top ten constitute about 11% of the sample.

Concerning this clonotype: Its antigen is currently not known. Base qualities are not provided; no much larger clone lies one nucleotide away.

The approximately 39 donors, aged roughly 6 to 95 years, were systemically healthy Caucasian individuals from Russia. About 10 milliliters of peripheral blood were collected from each donor into EDTA-treated Vacutainer tubes. Ficoll-Paque density-gradient centrifugation was used to isolate PBMCs, with at least 6 million obtained per sample. Trizol reagent was used to extract total RNA from PBMCs, with at least 6 micrograms per sample. The percentages of naive CD45RAhigh/CD27high T cells were determined by flow cytometry on a PBMC aliquot from every donor. The sequencing input was blood. The clonotype was recovered from a woman aged 25-40 years in good health.

The DNA reads TGCGCCAGCAGCTTGTTTGCGAGACAGACATACGAGCAGTACTTC. Translated, this gives CASSLFARQTYEQYF. The V gene is TRBV5-1 and the J gene is TRBJ2-7, and the D gene may be TRBD1, 5 bases matching. The CDR3 sequence holds 15 residues, the cysteine and phenylalanine included. This entry keeps only the CDR3 DNA: 45 bases, framed from base 1. The germline V gene specifies SGHRS as CDR1 and YFSETQ as CDR2. The V end loses 1 base and the J end loses 4 bases, and a stretch of 15 bases separates them. Here the CDR3 is joined to the reference TRBV5-1 and TRBJ2-7 genes, and the full variable domain is: KAGVTQTPRYLIKTRGQQVTLSCSPISGHRSVSWYQQTPGQGLQFLFEYFSETQRNKGNFPGRFSGRQFSNSRSEMNVSTLELGDSALYLCASSLFARQTYEQYFGPGTRLTVT.